The following is a T cell receptor (beta chain) sequence with its context. This sample was included in a study of T cell clones after liver transplantation. Sequencing used immunoSEQ multiplex PCR; TCRdb keeps in-frame clones, though not all of them. Found here are under 55,000 clones, 86% of them singletons; the top ten hold around 14%. V was clipped by 0 bases and J by 2 bases, with 8 bases between them. Germline assignment: CDR1 MNHNY and CDR2 SVGAGI (reference sequence). The CDR3 consists of 14 residues. V and J are TRBV6-6 and TRBJ2-7; tentatively, D is TRBD1 or TRBD2 (5 bases each). This receptor was obtained from a human patient who received a liver transplant. Some of these T cells may belong to the graft donor. The sequenced sample was CD8+ T cells from blood, obtained 12 months after liver transplant. The CDR3 DNA reads as TGTGCCAGCAGTTACTCCGGGACCACCTACGAGCAGTACTTC. Protein: CASSYSGTTYEQYF.